This is a list of T cell receptor beta chains from one sample in a study of human T cells and chemical hapten exposure. TCRdb processed the RACE reads anew with MiXCR; each CDR3 protein has one entry. The sample consists of around 340,000 distinct CDR3 sequences, approximately 6.9% of them appearing once. Sequences were derived from whole blood, sampled in connection with sensitization to the hapten diphenylcyclopropenone (DPC). These receptors were obtained from a woman aged 18-35 years with alopecia areata. Some clones in this sample may be carry-over from other donors' samples. The CDR3 runs from the conserved cysteine through the conserved F or W. The order of the fields is V gene, D gene, clone size, CDR3 length, J gene, CDR3 DNA, CDR3 protein. A D gene is named only where the DNA matches it firmly. Size is stated for part of the rows, as once, few or many counts, or as a class when the clone is expanded.

V: TRBV28; D: .; size: few; length: 14; J: TRBJ2-1; DNA: TGTGCCAGCAGCCCAAGGCCTAGTTGGAATGAGCAGTTCTTC; CDR3: CASSPRPSWNEQFF
V: TRBV5-1; D: .; size: many; length: 14; J: TRBJ2-3; DNA: TGCGCCAGCAGCTTCGACCGCCCAACAGATACGCAGTATTTT; CDR3: CASSFDRPTDTQYF
V: TRBV9; D: .; size: many; length: 16; J: TRBJ2-3; DNA: TGTGCCAGCAGCGTAGAAGGACACACACGACCGGATACGCAGTATTTT; CDR3: CASSVEGHTRPDTQYF
V: TRBV3-1; D: .; size: few; length: 13; J: TRBJ2-7; DNA: TGTGCCAGCAGCCAAGATCTAGTCCACGAGCAGTACTTC; CDR3: CASSQDLVHEQYF
V: TRBV3-1; D: TRBD2; size: many; length: 18; J: TRBJ2-2; DNA: TGTGCCAGCAGCCCCCGACTAGCGGGGGGGTCGAACACCGGGGAGCTGTTTTTT; CDR3: CASSPRLAGGSNTGELFF
V: TRBV28; D: .; size: few; length: 13; J: TRBJ1-5; DNA: TGTGCCAGCGAAGGACACTACAATCAGCCCCAGCATTTT; CDR3: CASEGHYNQPQHF
V: TRBV3-1; D: .; size: many; length: 13; J: TRBJ2-7; DNA: TGTGCCAGCAGCCAACCCCCACCCTACGAGCAGTACTTC; CDR3: CASSQPPPYEQYF
V: TRBV11-1; D: TRBD1; size: many; length: 14; J: TRBJ2-3; DNA: TGTGCCAGCAGGGACAGGGTGAGCACAGATACGCAGTATTTT; CDR3: CASRDRVSTDTQYF
V: TRBV5-1; D: .; size: .; length: 13; J: TRBJ2-1; DNA: TGCGCCAGCAGCCCCCTTACAAGGAATGAGCAGTTCTTC; CDR3: CASSPLTRNEQFF
V: TRBV10-3; D: .; size: many; length: 18; J: TRBJ2-6; DNA: TGTGCCATCAGTGATGGTTGGGGCTTGGACTCTGGGGCCAACGTCCTGACTTTC; CDR3: CAISDGWGLDSGANVLTF
V: TRBV29-1; D: TRBD1; size: many; length: 12; J: TRBJ1-1; DNA: TGCAGCGCCCAGGGGGCGAAACCTGAAGCTTTCTTT; CDR3: CSAQGAKPEAFF
V: TRBV12-3/TRBV12-4; D: TRBD1; size: few; length: 14; J: TRBJ1-1; DNA: TGTGCCAGCAGTTCGTGGACAGGGAACACTGAAGCTTTCTTT; CDR3: CASSSWTGNTEAFF
V: TRBV27; D: .; size: .; length: 13; J: TRBJ2-7; DNA: TGTGCCAGCAGTTTAAGCAGGGCCCACGAGCAGTACTTC; CDR3: CASSLSRAHEQYF
V: TRBV9; D: .; size: few; length: 15; J: TRBJ1-1; DNA: TGTGCCAGCAGCCCGTATCGAGGGGCGAGCACTGAAGCTTTCTTT; CDR3: CASSPYRGASTEAFF
V: TRBV29-1; D: .; size: few; length: 12; J: TRBJ1-3; DNA: TGCAGCGTCTCCACCACCGGAAACACCATATATTTT; CDR3: CSVSTTGNTIYF
V: TRBV6-2/TRBV6-3; D: .; size: .; length: 13; J: TRBJ1-6; DNA: TGTGCCAGCAGTTACATTGATAATTCACCCCTCCACTTT; CDR3: CASSYIDNSPLHF
V: TRBV7-9; D: .; size: .; length: 16; J: TRBJ1-5; DNA: TGTGCCAGCAGCCCACCATCAGGAGATCCGACGCAGCCCCAGCATTTT; CDR3: CASSPPSGDPTQPQHF
V: TRBV6-2/TRBV6-3; D: TRBD1; size: .; length: 14; J: TRBJ1-2; DNA: TGTGCCAGCAGTGCCCCTGGCAGGGGGAATGGCTACACCTTC; CDR3: CASSAPGRGNGYTF
V: TRBV29-1; D: TRBD1; size: many; length: 14; J: TRBJ1-2; DNA: TGCAGCGTTGGACAGGGTGGGGAAAGCTATGGCTACACCTTC; CDR3: CSVGQGGESYGYTF
V: TRBV5-6; D: TRBD1; size: many; length: 16; J: TRBJ2-2; DNA: TGTGCCAGCAGCTCACTTCAAGGACAGGCCGGCGGGGAGCTGTTTTTT; CDR3: CASSSLQGQAGGELFF
V: TRBV14; D: .; size: few; length: 17; J: TRBJ2-1; DNA: TGTGCCAGCAGCCATGTCACGGGGCCCGCGAGGTACAATGAGCAGTTCTTC; CDR3: CASSHVTGPARYNEQFF
V: TRBV2; D: .; size: many; length: 14; J: TRBJ2-3; DNA: TGTGCCAGCAGTGAAGCTTTATCAACAGATACGCAGTATTTT; CDR3: CASSEALSTDTQYF
V: TRBV7-9; D: TRBD1; size: many; length: 16; J: TRBJ2-7; DNA: TGTGCCAGCAGCTTGGCACCGGGACAGCTAATCTACGAGCAGTACTTC; CDR3: CASSLAPGQLIYEQYF
V: TRBV6-5; D: .; size: .; length: 16; J: TRBJ1-1; DNA: TGTGCCAGCAGTTACACCCTAACCGTGGGGGGCACTGAAGCTTTCTTT; CDR3: CASSYTLTVGGTEAFF
V: TRBV11-2; D: .; size: many; length: 17; J: TRBJ2-4; DNA: TGTGCCAGCAGACATACGGGAGCGGGCTTAGGCAAAAACATTCAGTACTTC; CDR3: CASRHTGAGLGKNIQYF
V: TRBV7-2; D: .; size: .; length: 14; J: TRBJ1-1; DNA: TGTGCCAGCAGCCGCCTGGACAGAAACACTGAAGCTTTCTTT; CDR3: CASSRLDRNTEAFF
V: TRBV18; D: .; size: .; length: 16; J: TRBJ1-5; DNA: TGTGCCAGCTCACCAAGGGGCGGGGGCCTCTATCAGCCCCAGCATTTT; CDR3: CASSPRGGGLYQPQHF
V: TRBV5-1; D: TRBD2; size: .; length: 16; J: TRBJ2-5; DNA: TGCGCCAGCAGCACGGGACTAGCGGGCCTCCAAGAGACCCAGTACTTC; CDR3: CASSTGLAGLQETQYF
V: TRBV21-1; D: .; size: few; length: 17; J: TRBJ2-7; DNA: TGTGCCAGCAGCAAAAAGATAAATGAGGGGAGGAGGTACGAGCAGTACTTC; CDR3: CASSKKINEGRRYEQYF
V: TRBV20-1; D: .; size: .; length: 17; J: TRBJ2-3; DNA: TGCAGTGCTACCTTCGTCGGGGGCCTGACTAGCACAGATACGCAGTATTTT; CDR3: CSATFVGGLTSTDTQYF
V: TRBV5-1; D: .; size: few; length: 16; J: TRBJ1-2; DNA: TGCGCCAGCAGCTTCTACTTCAGGGAGCGTCGCTATGGCTACACCTTC; CDR3: CASSFYFRERRYGYTF
V: TRBV7-2; D: TRBD2; size: many; length: 16; J: TRBJ2-3; DNA: TGTGCCAGCAGCTTAACTAGCGGGGGGGCGACAGATACGCAGTATTTT; CDR3: CASSLTSGGATDTQYF
V: TRBV28; D: .; size: few; length: 13; J: TRBJ1-2; DNA: TGTGCCAGCCGAACTTCCTCAGAGTATGGCTACACCTTC; CDR3: CASRTSSEYGYTF
V: TRBV6-6; D: .; size: .; length: 15; J: TRBJ1-5; DNA: TGTGCCAGCAGTTACGGGGGGCGAACCCTACAGCCCCAGCATTTT; CDR3: CASSYGGRTLQPQHF
V: TRBV9; D: .; size: few; length: 12; J: TRBJ2-1; DNA: TGTGCCAGCAGCACTAACAGAAATGAGCAGTTCTTC; CDR3: CASSTNRNEQFF
V: TRBV4-3; D: .; size: few; length: 15; J: TRBJ1-5; DNA: TGCGCCAGCAGCCAAGAACGGGCTGGAGGACAGCCCCAGCATTTT; CDR3: CASSQERAGGQPQHF
V: TRBV10-3; D: .; size: many; length: 14; J: TRBJ2-7; DNA: TGTGCCATCAGTGCTGACCGCGTCTCCTACGAGCAGTACTTC; CDR3: CAISADRVSYEQYF
V: TRBV28; D: .; size: many; length: 13; J: TRBJ1-6; DNA: TGTGCCAGCAGAACAGGGAAAAGGACACCCCTCCACTTT; CDR3: CASRTGKRTPLHF
V: TRBV2; D: .; size: .; length: 13; J: TRBJ1-1; DNA: TGTGCCAGCAGGGGGACTTTGAACACTGAAGCTTTCTTT; CDR3: CASRGTLNTEAFF
V: TRBV7-2; D: TRBD2; size: many; length: 16; J: TRBJ2-1; DNA: TGTGCCAGCAGCTTAGCAGTACTAGCGAGCTACAATGAGCAGTTCTTC; CDR3: CASSLAVLASYNEQFF
V: TRBV5-6; D: .; size: few; length: 14; J: TRBJ2-4; DNA: TGTGCCAGCAGCTTGGCCGGGGAAGGGGACATTCAGTACTTC; CDR3: CASSLAGEGDIQYF
V: TRBV20-1; D: TRBD1; size: few; length: 11; J: TRBJ2-7; DNA: TGCAGTGGGACAGGGCAGAACGAGCAGTACTTC; CDR3: CSGTGQNEQYF
V: TRBV12-5; D: .; size: many; length: 10; J: TRBJ1-2; DNA: TGTGCTAGTGGAACCCCAAGTCACACCTTC; CDR3: CASGTPSHTF
V: TRBV18; D: .; size: .; length: 14; J: TRBJ1-4; DNA: TGTGCCAGCTCACCACCCATGGGGGACGAAAAACTGTTTTTT; CDR3: CASSPPMGDEKLFF
V: TRBV20-1; D: TRBD1; size: many; length: 15; J: TRBJ2-3; DNA: TGCAGTGCTTCCACTGCAGGGGGTGGCACAGATACGCAGTATTTT; CDR3: CSASTAGGGTDTQYF
V: TRBV7-3; D: .; size: .; length: 16; J: TRBJ2-6; DNA: TGTGCCAGCAGCTTAAACAGGAATCCTGGGGCCAACGTCCTGACTTTC; CDR3: CASSLNRNPGANVLTF
V: TRBV29-1; D: TRBD1; size: many; length: 11; J: TRBJ1-1; DNA: TGCAGCGGATCAGGGGGCACTGAAGCTTTCTTT; CDR3: CSGSGGTEAFF
V: TRBV6-2/TRBV6-3; D: .; size: few; length: 15; J: TRBJ1-5; DNA: TGTGCCAGCGTAGGAGGGCAGGGATACAATCAGCCCCAGCATTTT; CDR3: CASVGGQGYNQPQHF
V: TRBV2; D: .; size: .; length: 15; J: TRBJ2-1; DNA: TGTGCCAGCAGTGAGGTTCTGCCCTATAACAATGAGCAGTTCTTC; CDR3: CASSEVLPYNNEQFF
V: TRBV27; D: TRBD2; size: .; length: 19; J: TRBJ2-6; DNA: TGTGCCAGCAGTTTATCTCTAGCGGGGGGGCCTTCTGGGGCCAACGTCCTGACTTTC; CDR3: CASSLSLAGGPSGANVLTF
V: TRBV6-5; D: TRBD1; size: .; length: 15; J: TRBJ1-1; DNA: TGTGCCAGCAGCAATGACAGGGGCGGTCTGACTGAAGCTTTCTTT; CDR3: CASSNDRGGLTEAFF
V: TRBV18; D: .; size: .; length: 14; J: TRBJ2-2; DNA: TGTGCCAGCTCACCACAGGAGGGAACCGGGGAGCTGTTTTTT; CDR3: CASSPQEGTGELFF
V: TRBV7-8; D: TRBD1; size: .; length: 16; J: TRBJ2-1; DNA: TGTGCCAGCAGCTTGTACCGACAGGGAACCTACAATGAGCAGTTCTTC; CDR3: CASSLYRQGTYNEQFF
V: TRBV4-3; D: TRBD1; size: few; length: 17; J: TRBJ1-3; DNA: TGCGCCAGCAGCCAAGATACAGGGGAACTCTCTGGAAACACCATATATTTT; CDR3: CASSQDTGELSGNTIYF
V: TRBV5-1; D: .; size: few; length: 14; J: TRBJ2-7; DNA: TGCGCCAGCAGCTTTGTCGCCAGAGGATACGAGCAGTACTTC; CDR3: CASSFVARGYEQYF
V: TRBV7-9; D: .; size: many; length: 15; J: TRBJ2-2; DNA: TGTGCCAGCAGCCTTCAGACAGGCAGCACCGGGGAGCTGTTTTTT; CDR3: CASSLQTGSTGELFF
V: TRBV7-9; D: .; size: .; length: 14; J: TRBJ1-6; DNA: TGTGCCAGCAGCTTCCCGGGGTCCAATTCACCCCTCCACTTT; CDR3: CASSFPGSNSPLHF